This T cell receptor beta chain came from a study of human T cells and chemical hapten exposure. Turning to the study itself: The patch tests put 0.01% DPC on the skin of the upper back and were read 6 days later.

The time point denotes: pre-sensitization, week 0. Treatment of the sample: therapeutic diphenylcyclopropenone sensitization with weekly scalp DPC. The CDR3 extends over 15 amino acids. V dropped 0 bases and J dropped 6 bases, with 11 bases sitting between them. Germline V lookup: CDR1 MNHEY, CDR2 SVGEGT. Notes on the study in general: Relative to control repertoires, expanded TCRs gave rise to significantly more large CDR3 similarity clusters.

A remark on this clonotype: The antigen remains unidentified.

In the original analysis: Sample-level TCR yields exhibited a median of roughly 96,000, with a range of about 20,000 to 750,000. A single record per CDR3 protein comes from TCRdb applying MiXCR to the RACE reads. TCRdb, rather than the study authors, made the V and J calls. In the table there are about 350,000 distinct CDR3 sequences, approximately 5% of which are singletons. Sequenced here: whole blood, sampled in connection with sensitization to the hapten diphenylcyclopropenone (DPC). V gene TRBV6-2 or TRBV6-3 combines with J gene TRBJ2-2, with D hard to call. This sequence was found in a young woman with alopecia areata. Some clones in this sample may be carry-over from other donors' samples. The CDR3 DNA is TGTGCCAGCAGTTACTCGACATGGGTTGCCGGGGAGCTGTTTTTT. It is translated as CASSYSTWVAGELFF.